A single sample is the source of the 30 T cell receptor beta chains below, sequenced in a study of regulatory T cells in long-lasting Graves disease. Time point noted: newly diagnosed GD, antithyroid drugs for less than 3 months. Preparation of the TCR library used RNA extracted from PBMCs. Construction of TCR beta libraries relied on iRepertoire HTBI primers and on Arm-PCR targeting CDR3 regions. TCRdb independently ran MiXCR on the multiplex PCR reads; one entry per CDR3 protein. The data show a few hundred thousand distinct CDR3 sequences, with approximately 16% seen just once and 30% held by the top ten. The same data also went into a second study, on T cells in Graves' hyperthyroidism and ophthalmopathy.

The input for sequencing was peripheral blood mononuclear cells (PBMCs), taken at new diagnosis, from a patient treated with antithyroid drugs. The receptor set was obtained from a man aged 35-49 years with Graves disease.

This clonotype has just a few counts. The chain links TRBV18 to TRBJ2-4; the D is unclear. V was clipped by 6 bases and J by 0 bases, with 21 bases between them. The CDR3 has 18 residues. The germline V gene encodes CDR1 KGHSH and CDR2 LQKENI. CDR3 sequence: CASSPEIRRTLAKNIQYF. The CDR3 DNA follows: TGTGCCAGCTCCCCCGAGATCAGGAGAACATTAGCCAAAAACATTCAGTACTTC.

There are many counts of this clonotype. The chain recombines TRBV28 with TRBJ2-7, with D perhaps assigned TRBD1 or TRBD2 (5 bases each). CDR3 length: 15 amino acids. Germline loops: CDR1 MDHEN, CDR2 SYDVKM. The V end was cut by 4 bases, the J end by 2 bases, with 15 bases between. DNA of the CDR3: TGTGCCAGCAGTTCACTTTCCGGGGCCACCTACGAGCAGTACTTC. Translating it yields CASSSLSGATYEQYF.

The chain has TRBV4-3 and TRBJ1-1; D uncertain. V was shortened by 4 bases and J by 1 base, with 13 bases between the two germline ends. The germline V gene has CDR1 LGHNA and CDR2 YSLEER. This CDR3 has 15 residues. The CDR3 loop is CASSPGLARNTEAFF. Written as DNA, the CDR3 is TGCGCCAGCAGCCCGGGCCTCGCTAGGAACACTGAAGCTTTCTTT.

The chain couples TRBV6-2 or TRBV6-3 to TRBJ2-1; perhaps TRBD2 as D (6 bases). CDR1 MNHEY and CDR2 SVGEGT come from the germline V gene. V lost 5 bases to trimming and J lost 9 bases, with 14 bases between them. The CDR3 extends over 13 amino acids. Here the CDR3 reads CASSLFRGVEQFF. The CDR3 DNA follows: TGTGCCAGCAGTCTTTTTCGCGGGGTTGAGCAGTTCTTC.

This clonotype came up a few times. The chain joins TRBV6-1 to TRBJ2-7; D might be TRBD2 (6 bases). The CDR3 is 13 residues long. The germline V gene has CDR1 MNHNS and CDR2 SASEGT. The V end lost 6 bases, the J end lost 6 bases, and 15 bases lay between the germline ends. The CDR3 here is CASSHDWGGEQYF. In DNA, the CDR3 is TGTGCCAGCAGCCACGATTGGGGAGGCGAGCAGTACTTC.

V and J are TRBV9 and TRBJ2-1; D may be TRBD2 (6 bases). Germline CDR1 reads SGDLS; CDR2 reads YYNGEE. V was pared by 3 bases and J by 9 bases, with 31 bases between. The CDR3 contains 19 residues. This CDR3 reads CASSGRDLGSGVGPSEQFF. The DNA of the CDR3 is TGTGCCAGCAGCGGCCGGGACTTGGGGTCGGGGGTGGGCCCCAGTGAGCAGTTCTTC.

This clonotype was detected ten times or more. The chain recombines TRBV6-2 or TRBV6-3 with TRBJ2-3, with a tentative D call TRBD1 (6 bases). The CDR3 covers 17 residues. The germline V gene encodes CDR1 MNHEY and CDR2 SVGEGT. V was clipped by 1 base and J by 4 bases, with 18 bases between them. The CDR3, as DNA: TGTGCCAGCAGTTACTTCTTATACAGGGCATGGGCAGATACGCAGTATTTT. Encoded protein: CASSYFLYRAWADTQYF.

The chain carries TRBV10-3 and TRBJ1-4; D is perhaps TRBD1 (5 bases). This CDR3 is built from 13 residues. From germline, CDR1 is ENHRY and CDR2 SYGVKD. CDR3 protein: CASGQGSGEKLFF. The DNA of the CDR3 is TGTGCGAGTGGGCAGGGAAGCGGTGAAAAACTGTTTTTT.

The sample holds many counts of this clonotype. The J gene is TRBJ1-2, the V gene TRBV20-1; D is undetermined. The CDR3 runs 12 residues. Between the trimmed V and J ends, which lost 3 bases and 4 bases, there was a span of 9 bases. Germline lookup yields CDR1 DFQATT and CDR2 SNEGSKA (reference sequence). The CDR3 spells CSASKDRYGYTF. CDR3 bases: TGCAGTGCTAGTAAGGACCGCTATGGCTACACCTTC.

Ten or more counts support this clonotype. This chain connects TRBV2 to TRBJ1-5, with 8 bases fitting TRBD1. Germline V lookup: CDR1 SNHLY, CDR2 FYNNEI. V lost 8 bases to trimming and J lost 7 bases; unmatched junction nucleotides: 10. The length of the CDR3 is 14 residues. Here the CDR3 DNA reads TGTGCCAGCGCCCCCGGGACAGGCGGGCAGCCCCAGCATTTT. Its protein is CASAPGTGGQPQHF.

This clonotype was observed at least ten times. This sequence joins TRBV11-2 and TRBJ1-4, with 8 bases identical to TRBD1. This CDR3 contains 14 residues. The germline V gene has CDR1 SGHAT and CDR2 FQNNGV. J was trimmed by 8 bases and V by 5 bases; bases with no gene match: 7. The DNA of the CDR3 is TGTGCCAGCAGCCAGACAGGGGTCGAGGAAAAACTGTTTTTT. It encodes CASSQTGVEEKLFF.

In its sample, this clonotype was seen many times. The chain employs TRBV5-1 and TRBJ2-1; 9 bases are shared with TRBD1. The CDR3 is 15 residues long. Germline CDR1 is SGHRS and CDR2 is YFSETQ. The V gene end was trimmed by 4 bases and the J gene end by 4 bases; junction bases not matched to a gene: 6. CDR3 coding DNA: TGCGCCAGCAGCCAACGACAGGGGGGGTACAATGAGCAGTTCTTC. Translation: CASSQRQGGYNEQFF.

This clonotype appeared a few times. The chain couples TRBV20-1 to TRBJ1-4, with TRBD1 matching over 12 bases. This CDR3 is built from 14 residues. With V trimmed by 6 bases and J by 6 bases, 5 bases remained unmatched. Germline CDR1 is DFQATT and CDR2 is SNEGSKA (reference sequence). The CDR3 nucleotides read TGCAGTGCAACCGGGACAGGGGGCTATGAAAAACTGTTTTTT. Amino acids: CSATGTGGYEKLFF.

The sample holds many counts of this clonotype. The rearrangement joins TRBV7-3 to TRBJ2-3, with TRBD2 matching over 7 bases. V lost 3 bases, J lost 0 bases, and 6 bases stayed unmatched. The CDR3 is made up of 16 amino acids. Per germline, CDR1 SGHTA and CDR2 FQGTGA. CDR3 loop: CASSLGGTVSTDTQYF. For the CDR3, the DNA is TGTGCCAGCAGCTTGGGAGGGACGGTTAGCACAGATACGCAGTATTTT.

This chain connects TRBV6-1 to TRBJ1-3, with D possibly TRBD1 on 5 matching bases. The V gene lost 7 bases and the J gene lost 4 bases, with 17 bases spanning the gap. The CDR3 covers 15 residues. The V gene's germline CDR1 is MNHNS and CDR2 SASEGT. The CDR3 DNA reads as TGTGCCAGCACCTCAGGGTCCGCCTCAGGAAACACCATATATTTT. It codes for CASTSGSASGNTIYF.

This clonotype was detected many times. CDR3 in DNA: TGTGCCATCATGGCCTCGGATGCCTACGAGCAGTACTTC. Encoded protein: CAIMASDAYEQYF. The gene calls are TRBV10-3 and TRBJ2-7, with D unresolved. CDR1 is ENHRY, CDR2 SYGVKD, per germline. This CDR3 contains 13 residues. V was cut by 7 bases and J by 2 bases, with 12 bases left in between.

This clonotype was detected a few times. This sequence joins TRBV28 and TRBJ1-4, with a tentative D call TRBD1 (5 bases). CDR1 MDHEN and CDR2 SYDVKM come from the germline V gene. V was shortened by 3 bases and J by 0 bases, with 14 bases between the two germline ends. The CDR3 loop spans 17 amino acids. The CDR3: CASSFGGEGATNEKLFF. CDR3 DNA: TGTGCCAGCAGTTTCGGGGGTGAGGGAGCAACTAATGAAAAACTGTTTTTT.

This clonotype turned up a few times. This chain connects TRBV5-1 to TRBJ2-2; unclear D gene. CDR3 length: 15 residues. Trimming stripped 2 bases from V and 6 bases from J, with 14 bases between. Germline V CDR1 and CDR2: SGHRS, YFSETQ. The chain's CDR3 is CASSLGNSEAGELFF. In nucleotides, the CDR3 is TGCGCCAGCAGCTTAGGAAACAGCGAGGCCGGGGAGCTGTTTTTT.

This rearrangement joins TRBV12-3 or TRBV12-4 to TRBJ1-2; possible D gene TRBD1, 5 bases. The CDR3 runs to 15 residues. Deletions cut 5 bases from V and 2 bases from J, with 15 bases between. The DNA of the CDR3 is TGTGCCAGCAGTCCGGGGGGACGGAACAACTATGGCTACACCTTC. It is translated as CASSPGGRNNYGYTF.

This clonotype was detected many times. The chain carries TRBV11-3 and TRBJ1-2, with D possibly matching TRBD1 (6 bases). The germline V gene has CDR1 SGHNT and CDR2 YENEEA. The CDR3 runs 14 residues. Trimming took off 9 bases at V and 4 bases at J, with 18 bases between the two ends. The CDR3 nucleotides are TGTGCCAGAGCCATCGCGGACAGAGTCTATGGCTACACCTTC. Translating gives CARAIADRVYGYTF.

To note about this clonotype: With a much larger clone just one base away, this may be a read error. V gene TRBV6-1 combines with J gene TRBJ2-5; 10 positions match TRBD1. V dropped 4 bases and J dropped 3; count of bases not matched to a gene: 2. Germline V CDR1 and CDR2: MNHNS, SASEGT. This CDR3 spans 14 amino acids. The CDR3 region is CASSGTGGKETQYF. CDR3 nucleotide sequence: TGTGCCAGCAGTGGGACAGGGGGAAAAGAGACCCAGTACTTC.

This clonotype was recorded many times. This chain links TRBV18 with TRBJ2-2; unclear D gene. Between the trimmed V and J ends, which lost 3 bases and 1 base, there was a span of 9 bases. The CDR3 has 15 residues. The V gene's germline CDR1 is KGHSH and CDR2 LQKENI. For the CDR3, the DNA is TGTGCCAGCTCACCTTGGTCAGGGAACACCGGGGAGCTGTTTTTT. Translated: CASSPWSGNTGELFF.

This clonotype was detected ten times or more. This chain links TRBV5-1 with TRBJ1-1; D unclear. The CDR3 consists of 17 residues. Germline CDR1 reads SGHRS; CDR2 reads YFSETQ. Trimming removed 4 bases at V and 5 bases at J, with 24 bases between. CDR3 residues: CASSPALGRRVSTEAFF. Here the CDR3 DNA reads TGCGCCAGCAGCCCGGCTCTAGGTAGGAGGGTGAGTACTGAAGCTTTCTTT.

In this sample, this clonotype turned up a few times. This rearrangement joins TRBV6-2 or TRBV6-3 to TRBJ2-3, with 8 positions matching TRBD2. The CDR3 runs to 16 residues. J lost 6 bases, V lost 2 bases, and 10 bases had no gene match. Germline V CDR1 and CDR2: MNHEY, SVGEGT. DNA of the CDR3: TGTGCCAGCAGTTACGTACTAGCGGTCTACACGGATACGCAGTATTTT. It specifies CASSYVLAVYTDTQYF.

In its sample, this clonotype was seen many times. The CDR3 region has the DNA TGCGCCAGCAGCTTGGGAAGGCTTTCGAACACCGGGGAGCTGTTTTTT. Translation: CASSLGRLSNTGELFF. The chain carries TRBV5-1 and TRBJ2-2; unclear D gene. Germline lookup yields CDR1 SGHRS and CDR2 YFSETQ. The CDR3 has 16 residues. With 0 bases removed from V and 0 bases from J, the gap between germline ends came to 9 bases.

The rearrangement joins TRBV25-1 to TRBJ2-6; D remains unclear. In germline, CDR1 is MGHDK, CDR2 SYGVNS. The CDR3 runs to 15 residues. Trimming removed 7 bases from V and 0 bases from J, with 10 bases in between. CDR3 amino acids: CASTRLVSGANVLTF. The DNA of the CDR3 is TGTGCCAGCACACGGTTGGTCTCTGGGGCCAACGTCCTGACTTTC.

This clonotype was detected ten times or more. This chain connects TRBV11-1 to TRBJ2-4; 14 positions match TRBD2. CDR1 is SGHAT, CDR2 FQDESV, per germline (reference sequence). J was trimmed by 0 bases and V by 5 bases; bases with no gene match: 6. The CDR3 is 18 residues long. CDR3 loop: CASSGGLAGGQAKNIQYF. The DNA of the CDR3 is TGTGCCAGCAGCGGCGGACTAGCGGGGGGACAAGCCAAAAACATTCAGTACTTC.

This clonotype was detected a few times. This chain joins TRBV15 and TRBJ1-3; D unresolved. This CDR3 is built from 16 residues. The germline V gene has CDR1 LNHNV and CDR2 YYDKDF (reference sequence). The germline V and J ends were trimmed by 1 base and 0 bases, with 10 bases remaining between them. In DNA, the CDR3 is TGTGCCACCAGCAGAGCCGTGGTGAGCTCTGGAAACACCATATATTTT. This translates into CATSRAVVSSGNTIYF.

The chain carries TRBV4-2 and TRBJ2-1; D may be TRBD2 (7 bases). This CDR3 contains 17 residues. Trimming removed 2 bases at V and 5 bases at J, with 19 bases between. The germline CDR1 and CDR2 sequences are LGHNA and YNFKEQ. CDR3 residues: CASSQRGGLLMDNEQFF. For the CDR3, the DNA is TGTGCCAGCAGCCAACGCGGGGGCCTTCTTATGGACAATGAGCAGTTCTTC.

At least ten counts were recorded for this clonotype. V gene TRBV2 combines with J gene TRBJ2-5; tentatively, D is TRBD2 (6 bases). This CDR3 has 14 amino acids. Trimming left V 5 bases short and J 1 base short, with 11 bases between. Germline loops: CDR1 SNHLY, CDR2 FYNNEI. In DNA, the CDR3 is TGTGCCAGCAGTCGGGGACTGATCCAAGAGACCCAGTACTTC. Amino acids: CASSRGLIQETQYF. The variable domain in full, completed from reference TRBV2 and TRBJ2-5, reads EPEVTQTPSHQVTQMGQEVILRCVPISNHLYFYWYRQILGQKVEFLVSFYNNEISEKSEIFDDQFSVERPDGSNFTLKIRSTKLEDSAMYFCASSRGLIQETQYFGPGTRLLVL.